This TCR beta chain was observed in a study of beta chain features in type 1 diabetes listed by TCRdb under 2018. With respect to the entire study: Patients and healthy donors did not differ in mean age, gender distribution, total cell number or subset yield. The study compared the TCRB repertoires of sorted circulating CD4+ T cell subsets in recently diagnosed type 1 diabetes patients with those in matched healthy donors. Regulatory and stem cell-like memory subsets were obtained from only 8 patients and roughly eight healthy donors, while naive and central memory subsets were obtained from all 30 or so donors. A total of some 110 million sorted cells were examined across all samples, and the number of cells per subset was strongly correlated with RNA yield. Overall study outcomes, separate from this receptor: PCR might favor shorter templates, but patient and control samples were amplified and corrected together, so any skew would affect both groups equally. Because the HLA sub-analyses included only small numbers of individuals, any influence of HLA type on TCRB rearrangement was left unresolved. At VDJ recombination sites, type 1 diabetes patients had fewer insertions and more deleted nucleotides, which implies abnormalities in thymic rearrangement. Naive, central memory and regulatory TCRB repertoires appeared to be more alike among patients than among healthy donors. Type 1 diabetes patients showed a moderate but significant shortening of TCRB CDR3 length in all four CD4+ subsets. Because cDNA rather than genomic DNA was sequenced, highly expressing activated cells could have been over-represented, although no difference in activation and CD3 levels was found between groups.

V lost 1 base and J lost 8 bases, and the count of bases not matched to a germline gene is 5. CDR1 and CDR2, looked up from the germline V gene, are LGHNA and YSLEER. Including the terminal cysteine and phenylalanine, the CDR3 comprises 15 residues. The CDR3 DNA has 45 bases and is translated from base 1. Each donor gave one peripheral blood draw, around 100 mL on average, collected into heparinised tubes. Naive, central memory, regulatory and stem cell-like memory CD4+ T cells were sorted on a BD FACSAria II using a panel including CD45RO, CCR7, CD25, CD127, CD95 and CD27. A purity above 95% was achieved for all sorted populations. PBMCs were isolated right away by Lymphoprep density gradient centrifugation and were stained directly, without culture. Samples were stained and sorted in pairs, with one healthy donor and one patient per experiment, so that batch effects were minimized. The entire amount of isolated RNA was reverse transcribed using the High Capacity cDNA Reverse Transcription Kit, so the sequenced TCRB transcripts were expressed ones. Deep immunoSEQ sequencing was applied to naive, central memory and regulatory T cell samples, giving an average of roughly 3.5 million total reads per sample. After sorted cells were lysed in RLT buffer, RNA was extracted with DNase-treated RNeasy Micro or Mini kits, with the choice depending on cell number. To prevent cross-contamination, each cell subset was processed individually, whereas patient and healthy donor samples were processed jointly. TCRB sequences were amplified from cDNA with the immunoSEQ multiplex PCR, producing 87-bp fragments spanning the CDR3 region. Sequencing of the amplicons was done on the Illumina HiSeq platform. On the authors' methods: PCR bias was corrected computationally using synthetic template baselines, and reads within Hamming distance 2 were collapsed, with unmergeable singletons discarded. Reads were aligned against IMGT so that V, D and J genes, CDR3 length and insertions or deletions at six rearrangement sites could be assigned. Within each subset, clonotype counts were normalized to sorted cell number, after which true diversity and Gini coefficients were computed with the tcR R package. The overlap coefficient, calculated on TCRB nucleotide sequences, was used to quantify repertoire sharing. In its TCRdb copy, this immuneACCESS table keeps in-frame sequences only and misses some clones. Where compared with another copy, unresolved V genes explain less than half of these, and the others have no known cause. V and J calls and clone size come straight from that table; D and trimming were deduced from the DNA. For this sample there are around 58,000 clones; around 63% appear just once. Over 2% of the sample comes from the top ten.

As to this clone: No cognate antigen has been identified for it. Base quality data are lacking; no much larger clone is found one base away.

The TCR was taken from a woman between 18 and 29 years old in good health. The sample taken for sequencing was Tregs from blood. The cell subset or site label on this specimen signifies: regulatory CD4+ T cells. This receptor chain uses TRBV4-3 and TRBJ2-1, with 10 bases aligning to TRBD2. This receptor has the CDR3 CASSQASGGIHEQFF. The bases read TGCGCCAGCAGCCAAGCTAGCGGGGGTATCCATGAGCAGTTCTTC.